Described below is a single TCR beta chain sequence and its context. For the second PCR, which ran for roughly 6 to 12 cycles, a sample-barcoded 5' primer and a J-beta primer mix were used. TCRdb recomputed calls from the 5' RACE reads with MiXCR, one row per CDR3 protein. Altogether around 800,000 distinct CDR3 sequences are present, roughly 53% being singletons, with the ten largest covering 41%. The data are from a study of blood T cells in healthy people across ages. V shed 2 bases and J 5 bases; nucleotides not matched to a gene: 5. The CDR3 totals 15 residues. Sequencing was done on a sample of blood. J is TRBJ1-5 and V is TRBV12-3 or TRBV12-4; 8 nucleotides agree with TRBD1. The sequence derives from a man older than 75 in good health. CDR3 loop: CASSLTGTGDQPQHF. The CDR3 coding sequence is TGTGCCAGCAGTTTAACTGGGACAGGAGATCAGCCCCAGCATTTT.